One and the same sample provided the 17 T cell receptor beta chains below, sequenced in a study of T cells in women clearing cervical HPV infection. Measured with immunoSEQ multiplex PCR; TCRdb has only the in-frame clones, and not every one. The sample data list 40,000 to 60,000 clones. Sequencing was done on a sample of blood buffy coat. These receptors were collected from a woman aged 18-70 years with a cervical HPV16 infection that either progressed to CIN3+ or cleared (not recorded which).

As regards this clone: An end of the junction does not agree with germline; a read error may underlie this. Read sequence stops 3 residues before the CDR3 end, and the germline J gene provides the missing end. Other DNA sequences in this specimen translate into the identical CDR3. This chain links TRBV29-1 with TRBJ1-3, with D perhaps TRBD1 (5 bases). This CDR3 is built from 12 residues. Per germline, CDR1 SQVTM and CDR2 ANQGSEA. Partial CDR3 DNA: TGCAGCGTTGAGGTCCAGGGAAACACA. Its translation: CSVEVQGNT. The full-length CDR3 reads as CSVEVQGNTIYF.

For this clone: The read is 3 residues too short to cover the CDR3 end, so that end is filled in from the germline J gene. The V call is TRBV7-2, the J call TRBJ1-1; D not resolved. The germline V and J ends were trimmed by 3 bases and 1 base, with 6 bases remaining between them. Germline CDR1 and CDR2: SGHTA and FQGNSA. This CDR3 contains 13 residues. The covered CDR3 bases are TGTGCCAGCAGCTTTCAGGCGAACACTGAA. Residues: CASSFQANTE. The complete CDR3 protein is CASSFQANTEAFF.

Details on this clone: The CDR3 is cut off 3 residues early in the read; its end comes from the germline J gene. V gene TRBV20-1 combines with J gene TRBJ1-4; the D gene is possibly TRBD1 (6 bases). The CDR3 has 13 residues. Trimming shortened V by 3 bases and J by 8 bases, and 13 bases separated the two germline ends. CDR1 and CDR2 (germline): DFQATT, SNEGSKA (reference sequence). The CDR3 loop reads CSASPQGYEKLFF. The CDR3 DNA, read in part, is TGCAGTGCTAGTCCCCAGGGGTACGAAAAA.

The CDR3 bases that were read are TGTGCCAGCAGCAAAACCGGGACTAGGAATGAG. Amino acids: CASSKTGTRNE. The entire CDR3 protein reads CASSKTGTRNEQFF. The V gene is TRBV7-8, the J gene TRBJ2-1; 8 bases align to TRBD2. The sequence runs out 3 residues before the end of the CDR3; the remainder is reconstructed from the germline J gene. V was clipped by 5 bases and J by 7 bases; unmatched bases: 7. This CDR3 has 14 amino acids. The germline V gene encodes CDR1 SGHVS and CDR2 FQNEAQ.

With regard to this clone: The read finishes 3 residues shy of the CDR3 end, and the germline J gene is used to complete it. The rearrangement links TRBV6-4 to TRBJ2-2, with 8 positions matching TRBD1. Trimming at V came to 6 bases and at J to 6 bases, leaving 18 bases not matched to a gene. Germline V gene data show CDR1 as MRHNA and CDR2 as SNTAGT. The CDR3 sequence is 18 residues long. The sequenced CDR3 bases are TGTGCCAGCAGCGACCCCCCCAGGGGGCTACAGGAAGCCGGGGAG. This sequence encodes CASSDPPRGLQEAGE. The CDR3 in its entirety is CASSDPPRGLQEAGELFF.

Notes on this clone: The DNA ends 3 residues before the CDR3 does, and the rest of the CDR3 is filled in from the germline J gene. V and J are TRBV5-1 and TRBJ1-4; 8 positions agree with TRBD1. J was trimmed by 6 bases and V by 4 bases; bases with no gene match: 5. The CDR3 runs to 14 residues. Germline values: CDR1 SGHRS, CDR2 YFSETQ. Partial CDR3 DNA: TGCGCCAGCAGCCGCAGGGGGCAGGATGAAAAA. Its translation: CASSRRGQDEK. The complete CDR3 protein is CASSRRGQDEKLFF.

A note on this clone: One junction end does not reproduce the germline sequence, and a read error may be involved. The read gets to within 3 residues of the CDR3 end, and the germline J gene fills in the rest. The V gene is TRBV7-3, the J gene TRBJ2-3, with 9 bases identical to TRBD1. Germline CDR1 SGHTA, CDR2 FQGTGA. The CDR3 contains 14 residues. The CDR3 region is CASSRTGGAETQYF. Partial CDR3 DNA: TGTGCCAGCAGCCGAACAGGGGGCGCAGAGACG. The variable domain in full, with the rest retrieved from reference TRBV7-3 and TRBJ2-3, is GAGVSQTPSNKVTEKGKYVELRCDPISGHTALYWYRQSLGQGPEFLIYFQGTGAADDSGLPNDRFFAVRPEGSVSTLKIQRTERGDSAVYLCASSRTGGAETQYFGPGTRLTVL.

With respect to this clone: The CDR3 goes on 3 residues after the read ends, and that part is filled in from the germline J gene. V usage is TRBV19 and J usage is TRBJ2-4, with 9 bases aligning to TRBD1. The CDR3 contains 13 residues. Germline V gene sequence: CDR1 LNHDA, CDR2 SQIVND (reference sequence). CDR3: CASSETGGYGQYF. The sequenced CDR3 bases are TGTGCCAGTAGTGAGACAGGGGGATATGGT.

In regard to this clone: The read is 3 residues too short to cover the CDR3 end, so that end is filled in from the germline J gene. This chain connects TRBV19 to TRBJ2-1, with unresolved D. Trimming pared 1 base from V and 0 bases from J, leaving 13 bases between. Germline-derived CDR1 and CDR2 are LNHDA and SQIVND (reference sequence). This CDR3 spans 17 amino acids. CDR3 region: CASSIVQLKGSYNEQFF. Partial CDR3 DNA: TGTGCCAGTAGTATAGTCCAACTGAAGGGCTCCTACAATGAG.

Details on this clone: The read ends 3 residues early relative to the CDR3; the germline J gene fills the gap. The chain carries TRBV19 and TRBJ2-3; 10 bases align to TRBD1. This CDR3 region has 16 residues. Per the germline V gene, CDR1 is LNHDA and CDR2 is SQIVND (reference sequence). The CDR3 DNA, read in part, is TGTGCCAGTAGTGACAGGGGGCCTTATAGCAATCAGCCG. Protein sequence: CASSDRGPYSNQP. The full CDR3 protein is CASSDRGPYSNQPQYF.

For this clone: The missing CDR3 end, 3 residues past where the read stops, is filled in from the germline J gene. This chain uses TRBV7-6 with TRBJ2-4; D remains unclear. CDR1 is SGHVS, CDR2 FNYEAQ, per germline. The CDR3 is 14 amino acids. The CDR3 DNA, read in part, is TGTGCCAGCAGCCCTTTCGAGACCAACTATGGT. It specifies CASSPFETNYG. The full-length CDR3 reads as CASSPFETNYGQYF. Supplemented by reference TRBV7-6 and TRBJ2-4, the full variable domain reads GAGVSQSPRYKVTKRGQDVALRCDPISGHVSLYWYRQALGQGPEFLTYFNYEAQQDKSGLPNDRFSAERPEGSISTLTIQRTEQRDSAMYRCASSPFETNYGQYFGAGTRLSVL.

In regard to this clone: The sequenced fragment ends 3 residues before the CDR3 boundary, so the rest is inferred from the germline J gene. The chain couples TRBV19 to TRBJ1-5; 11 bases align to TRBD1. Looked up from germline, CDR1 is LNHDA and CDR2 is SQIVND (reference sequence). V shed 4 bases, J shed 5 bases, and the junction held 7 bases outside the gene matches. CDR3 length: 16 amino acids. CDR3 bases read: TGTGCCAGTAGTACCCGGCGGACAGGGGGCTATCAGCCC. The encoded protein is CASSTRRTGGYQP. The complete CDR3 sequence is CASSTRRTGGYQPQHF.

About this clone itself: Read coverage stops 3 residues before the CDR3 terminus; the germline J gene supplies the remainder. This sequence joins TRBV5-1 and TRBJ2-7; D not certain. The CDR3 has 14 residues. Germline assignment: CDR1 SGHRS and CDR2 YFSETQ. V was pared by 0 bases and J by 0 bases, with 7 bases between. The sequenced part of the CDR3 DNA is TGCGCCAGCAGCTTGGGTCCCAGCTCCTACGAG. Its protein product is CASSLGPSSYE. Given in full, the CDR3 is CASSLGPSSYEQYF.

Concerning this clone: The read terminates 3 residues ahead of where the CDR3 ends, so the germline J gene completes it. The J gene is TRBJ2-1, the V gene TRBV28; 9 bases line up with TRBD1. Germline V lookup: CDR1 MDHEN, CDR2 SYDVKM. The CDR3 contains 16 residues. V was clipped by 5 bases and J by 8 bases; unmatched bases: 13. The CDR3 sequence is CASSLNGQGLLDEQFF. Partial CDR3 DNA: TGTGCCAGCAGTCTGAACGGACAGGGGTTATTGGATGAG. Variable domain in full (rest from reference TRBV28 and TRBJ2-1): DVKVTQSSRYLVKRTGEKVFLECVQDMDHENMFWYRQDPGLGLRLIYFSYDVKMKEKGDIPEGYSVSREKKERFSLILESASTNQTSMYLCASSLNGQGLLDEQFFGPGTRLTVL.

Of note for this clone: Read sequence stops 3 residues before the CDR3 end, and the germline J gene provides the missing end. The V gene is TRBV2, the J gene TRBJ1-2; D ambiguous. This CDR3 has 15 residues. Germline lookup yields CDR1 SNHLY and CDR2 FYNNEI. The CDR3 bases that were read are TGTGCCAGCAGTGGAACGATAATCTCTTTCTACGAC. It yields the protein CASSGTIISFYD. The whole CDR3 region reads CASSGTIISFYDYTF.

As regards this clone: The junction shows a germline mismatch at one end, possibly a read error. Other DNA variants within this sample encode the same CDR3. The CDR3 bases that were read are TGTGCCAGCATACCAGGGAGCTCTGGAAACACA. Translating it yields CASIPGSSGNT. Given in full, the CDR3 is CASIPGSSGNTIYF. The V gene is TRBV2, the J gene TRBJ1-3; the D gene is possibly TRBD1 (5 bases). The read terminates 3 residues ahead of where the CDR3 ends, so the germline J gene completes it. CDR1 and CDR2 (germline): SNHLY, FYNNEI. This CDR3 has 14 residues. The full variable domain, in which reference TRBV2 and TRBJ1-3 provide the parts outside the CDR3, is EPEVTQTPSHQVTQMGQEVILRCVPISNHLYFYWYRQILGQKVEFLVSFYNNEISEKSEIFDDQFSVERPDGSNFTLKIRSTKLEDSAMYFCASIPGSSGNTIYFGEGSWLTVV.

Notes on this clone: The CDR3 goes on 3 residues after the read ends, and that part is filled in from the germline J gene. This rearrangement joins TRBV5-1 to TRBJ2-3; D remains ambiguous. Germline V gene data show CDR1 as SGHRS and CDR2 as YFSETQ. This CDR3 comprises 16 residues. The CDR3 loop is CASSLNGFNSNQPQYF. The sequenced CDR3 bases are TGCGCCAGCAGCTTGAACGGATTCAATAGCAATCAGCCG.